This record looks at one T cell receptor (beta chain) sequence and its context. Which antigen it targets is not known. No qualities accompany the bases; no much larger clone lies one base away. The source of the sample is a study of T cell responses to AZD1222 COVID-19 vaccine (dated by TCRdb to about 2021). As for the study more broadly: TCR sequencing was performed for some 250 trial participants, of whom about 200 were given two doses of AZD1222 and around 25 were given two doses of MenACWY control vaccine. Trial participants were enrolled by age into subgroups of 18-55, 56-69 and 70-plus years, and around 150, 28 and 57 TCR-sequenced participants, respectively, were included in these subgroups.

The CDR3 regions of human TCRbeta chains were analyzed by immunosequencing. From the authors' description of their analysis: TCRs in the repertoires were matched against a reference library of SARS-CoV-2-specific TCRs that had been generated with the MIRA antigen-specificity platform. Breadth was defined as the fraction of unique TCRs that were SARS-CoV-2-associated, and depth was defined as the fraction of total T cells that were SARS-CoV-2-associated. Using the MIRA data, each spike-specific TCR was assigned both to the spike region to which the TCR was reactive and to a CD4 or CD8 class. Log10-transformed breadth and depth values were compared by one-way ANOVA with Sidak's multiple comparisons tests. TCRdb mirrors the immuneACCESS table, restricted to in-frame sequences. Some clones are absent from its copies; in checked studies, under half trace to an unresolved V gene, and the reason for the others is unknown. The V and J calls and clone size come from that table; D and trimming were worked out from the DNA. The sample table contains 100,000 to 140,000 clones; only one count was recorded for about 89% of them. The ten top clones hold 5.5% to 7% of the sample.

According to the study, the label for this sample's time point signals: about 28 days (+/-7) after the second vaccine dose. AZD1222 recipients with second doses at about 4 weeks or about 12 weeks were pooled, because spike-specific TCR depth and breadth did not differ between schedules. The vaccinee samples were drawn from two UK trials, COV001 and COV002, one of which was a single-blind randomized controlled phase 2/3 trial testing AZD1222 (ChAdOx1 nCoV-19) in healthy adults. Trial participant PBMC samples were collected at day 0 and day 28 after the second dose for TCRbeta chain sequencing. The germline V gene (reference sequence) supplies CDR1 LNHDA and CDR2 SQIVND. The germline ends are 10 bases apart after V is trimmed by 1 base and J by 3 bases. From cysteine to phenylalanine, the CDR3 is 15 amino acids long. Only the CDR3 region is kept as DNA, spanning 45 bases read in frame from base 1.

Broader findings and caveats from the paper: The 56-69-year group was small, and its depth increase did not reach significance, likely because of low power. Conclusions about previously exposed vaccinees are limited because only six or seven AZD1222 recipients were SARS-CoV-2 seropositive at baseline. The vaccine-associated CD4 TCRs covered the entire spike protein, and the dominant responses fell in regions 160-218 and 743-854. After two AZD1222 doses, both the breadth and the depth of spike-specific TCRs were significantly higher than at day 0 and than in MenACWY recipients. Reportedly, close to half of the unique spike-specific TCRs recognized epitopes lying outside the regions that are mutated in the B.1.351 and B.1.1.7 variants. Because no samples from the day 14 peak response were available, repertoires could be characterized only after the peak T cell response. Most participants were white British and females outnumbered males, and the authors suggested that clonal diversity may have been underestimated.

The sequence came from an adult who received the AZD1222 COVID-19 vaccine. The chain uses TRBV19 and TRBJ2-1; confidence is insufficient to name the D gene. Source: peripheral blood, taken 28 days after the second AZD1222 dose. The bases are TGTGCCAGTAGTATAGGCAACCCCTTCTACAATGAGCAGTTCTTC. The resulting protein is CASSIGNPFYNEQFF. The entire variable domain, with the stretches around the CDR3 drawn from the reference TRBV19 and TRBJ2-1 proteins, is DGGITQSPKYLFRKEGQNVTLSCEQNLNHDAMYWYRQDPGQGLRLIYYSQIVNDFQKGDIAEGYSVSREKKESFPLTVTSAQKNPTAFYLCASSIGNPFYNEQFFGPGTRLTVL.